This T cell receptor beta chain was captured in a study of OX40 agonist ivuxolimab in advanced cancers. At the level of the study: In this trial design, patients received ivuxolimab intravenously at 0.01 to 10 mg/kg every 2 weeks.

Germline V lookup: CDR1 SGHRS, CDR2 YFSETQ. CDR3 length: 13 residues. Note on this clone: Its specificity is unknown. One junction end does not reproduce the germline sequence, and a read error may be involved.

Study conclusions and caveats: Doses of 0.1 to 3.0 mg/kg were accompanied by clonal expansion of CD4+ and CD8+ blood T cells by week 6. In a subset of nonresponders, normalized T-cell clonal expansion was also low. Expanded clones belonging to CD8+ T cells outnumbered, on average, those of CD4+.

TCRdb's copy holds only in-frame clones and misses some; the assay was immunoSEQ multiplex PCR. The sample carries about 62,000 clones, over 75% recorded once. This sample comprised CD4+ or CD8+ T cells sorted from blood, obtained in a trial of the OX40 agonist ivuxolimab. This clonotype was sampled from an adult with an advanced solid tumor such as melanoma, head and neck, liver or kidney cancer. The rearrangement joins TRBV5-1 to TRBJ1-5; D uncertain. The CDR3 region has the DNA TGCGCCAGCAGCTTGGGGCCGAATCGGCCCCAGCATTTT. Amino acids: CASSLGPNRPQHF.